A selection of T cell receptor beta chains follows, all from one sample in a study of early T cells in non-severe SARS-CoV-2 infection. TCRdb processed the 5' RACE reads anew with MiXCR; each CDR3 protein has one entry. The sample carries more than 50,000 distinct CDR3 sequences, under 15% recorded once. The sample was whole blood, taken at baseline. The receptors were gathered from an adult who was a healthcare worker with PCR-confirmed SARS-CoV-2 infection or an uninfected control (not recorded which). CDR3s include the opening cysteine and the closing phenylalanine or tryptophan. The order of the fields is V gene, CDR3 length, D gene, CDR3 protein. D genes are given only for firm matches.

TRBV18 14 . CASSPRDSTGELFF
TRBV11-2 13 . CASSLEEGNEQFF
TRBV21-1 22 . CASSSRTRRRLNGTSGSNEQFF
TRBV3-1 16 TRBD2 CASSQVVAGGPDTQYF
TRBV11-2 14 . CASRSLRDRNTIYF
TRBV18 14 . CASSPGTQVGEQYF
TRBV5-6 11 . CASSIPGEQYF
TRBV5-4 15 TRBD2 CASTSPLAGNNEQFF
TRBV12-3/TRBV12-4 13 . CASSLRQAYEAFF
TRBV20-1 14 . CSARSNGGNTEAFF
TRBV20-1 18 TRBD2 CSARDPGPSGGPHNEQFF
TRBV4-2 19 . CASSQIALTSFSNTGELFF
TRBV7-9 12 . CASSAGTDTQYF
TRBV29-1 8 . CSAREAFF
TRBV29-1 13 TRBD1 CSVVPGQGYEQYF
TRBV28 16 . CASSESWGFSGNTIYF
TRBV29-1 15 TRBD1 CSVEDLEGARETQYF
TRBV7-2 15 . CASSRGRGLTDTQYF
TRBV5-1 17 TRBD2 CASSLAGDRTPLGEQYF
TRBV5-6 14 . CASSLYAGTYEQYF
TRBV29-1 12 . CSARGEAYEQYF
TRBV6-6 15 TRBD1 CASTPQGARIHEQYF
TRBV7-9 13 . CASSLYEYNEQFF
TRBV24-1 12 . CATSDYAGELFF
TRBV3-1 18 . CASSQILLLAKTRNEQFF
TRBV3-1 14 . CASSQVLGRTEAFF
TRBV15 14 . CATSRADSQETQYF
TRBV29-1 14 TRBD1 CSGRDRGMFNEQFF
TRBV11-2 15 TRBD1 CASSLPGQMIYEQYF
TRBV7-7 14 TRBD1 CASSPFPGGETQYF
TRBV5-1 18 TRBD1 CASSGTGGGGRTYNEQFF
TRBV6-6 13 . CASSIPGPEPQHF
TRBV7-3 13 . CASSLGAKNIQYF